The 23 T cell receptor beta chains given below trace back to one sample, sequenced in a study of blood T cell repertoires in COVID-19. The table came from immunoSEQ multiplex PCR; TCRdb's copy has only in-frame clones and leaves some out. The table records roughly 57,000 clones, about 76% of them present only once. Sequences were obtained from peripheral blood. Receptor source: a man between 65 and 80 years old with active or convalescent COVID-19.

The chain has TRBV12-5 and TRBJ1-6, with D unclear. Trimming stripped 6 bases from V and 5 bases from J, with 8 bases between. The germline V gene has CDR1 LGHNT and CDR2 FRNRAP. The CDR3 runs 13 residues. The CDR3 DNA follows: TGTGCTAGTGGAATACAAGATAATTCACCCCTCCACTTT. Protein: CASGIQDNSPLHF. The complete variable domain, with remaining parts taken from reference TRBV12-5 and TRBJ1-6, reads DARVTQTPRHKVTEMGQEVTMRCQPILGHNTVFWYRQTMMQGLELLAYFRNRAPLDDSGMPKDRFSAEMPDATLATLKIQPSEPRDSAVYFCASGIQDNSPLHFGNGTRLTVT.

The chain links TRBV6-2 or TRBV6-3 to TRBJ2-3; the D is unclear. The CDR3 is made up of 13 amino acids. Germline CDR1 reads MNHEY; CDR2 reads SVGEGT. The V gene lost 5 bases and the J gene lost 6 bases, with 12 bases spanning the gap. Here the CDR3 reads CASSITYPDTQYF. The CDR3 bases are TGTGCCAGCAGTATCACTTACCCGGATACGCAGTATTTT.

This clone was observed a few times. The rearrangement joins TRBV24-1 to TRBJ1-2; possibly TRBD1 for D (6 bases). V gave up 0 bases and J gave up 4 bases, with 8 bases separating them. The CDR3 is 14 residues long. Per the germline V gene, CDR1 is KGHDR and CDR2 is SFDVKD. The DNA for the CDR3 is TGTGCCACCAGTGATTTGAACAGGGCCTATGGCTACACCTTC. Its translation is CATSDLNRAYGYTF.

V usage is TRBV5-6 and J usage is TRBJ2-7; 7 bases fit TRBD1. The CDR3 length is 13 residues. The junction had 3 bases not matched to a gene; V was cut back by 2 bases and J by 4 bases. Germline V gives CDR1 SGHDT, CDR2 YYEEEE. DNA of the CDR3: TGTGCCAGCAGCTTAGACAGGGCTTACGAGCAGTACTTC. Amino acid sequence: CASSLDRAYEQYF. Full variable domain (missing parts from reference TRBV5-6 and TRBJ2-7): DAGVTQSPTHLIKTRGQQVTLRCSPKSGHDTVSWYQQALGQGPQFIFQYYEEEERQRGNFPDRFSGHQFPNYSSELNVNALLLGDSALYLCASSLDRAYEQYFGPGTRLTVT.

V usage is TRBV25-1 and J usage is TRBJ2-3, with D possibly matching TRBD1 (5 bases). The CDR3 is made up of 14 amino acids. Germline lookup yields CDR1 MGHDK and CDR2 SYGVNS. Trimming left V 9 bases short and J 0 bases short, with 13 bases between. The DNA of the CDR3 is TGTGCCAGTCAGACAGCGATTAGCACAGATACGCAGTATTTT. The encoded protein is CASQTAISTDTQYF.

The CDR3 here is CASSPEGTGVGVNIQYF. The CDR3 region has the DNA TGTGCCAGCAGCCCGGAAGGTACGGGCGTGGGAGTGAACATTCAGTACTTC. The chain couples TRBV21-1 to TRBJ2-4; the D call TRBD2 from the table was never checked on the DNA. TRBV21-1 is flagged as a pseudogene. The CDR3 length is 17 residues.

The chain uses TRBV7-9 and TRBJ1-2, with a tentative D call TRBD1 (5 bases). The CDR3 has 15 residues. V was clipped by 2 bases and J by 5 bases, with 15 bases between them. Germline CDR1 reads SEHNR; CDR2 reads FQNEAQ (reference sequence). The CDR3 loop is CASSLTPGIRYGYTF. Here the CDR3 DNA reads TGTGCCAGCAGCTTAACACCAGGGATTCGGTATGGCTACACCTTC.

The J gene is TRBJ2-3, the V gene TRBV7-2; unclear D gene. In germline, CDR1 is SGHTA, CDR2 FQGNSA. This CDR3 has 14 residues. The germline V and J ends were trimmed by 2 bases and 6 bases, with 12 bases remaining between them. The CDR3 DNA reads TGTGCCAGCAGCTTACCGGGTTTTGGGGATACGCAGTATTTT. It yields the protein CASSLPGFGDTQYF.

This clone was detected only a few times. The rearrangement links TRBV6-2 or TRBV6-3 to TRBJ2-7, with 12 bases identical to TRBD1. V lost 4 bases and J lost 4; bases outside the gene matches: 5. Germline V lookup: CDR1 MNHEY, CDR2 SVGEGT. This CDR3 is built from 15 residues. The CDR3 DNA reads TGTGCCAGCAGTTCCGGGACAGGGGGCAAGTACGAGCAGTACTTC. Protein: CASSSGTGGKYEQYF.

The rearrangement joins TRBV6-5 to TRBJ1-2, with D unresolved. The germline gives CDR1 MNHEY, CDR2 SVGAGI. The CDR3 extends over 13 amino acids. The germline V and J ends were trimmed by 2 bases and 2 bases, with 6 bases remaining between them. The CDR3 sequence: CASSYGQNYGYTF. The CDR3, as DNA: TGTGCCAGCAGTTACGGGCAGAACTATGGCTACACCTTC.

V is TRBV24-1 and J is TRBJ1-5; 9 nucleotides line up with TRBD1. V shed 4 bases, J shed 5 bases, and the junction held 8 bases outside the gene matches. This CDR3 has 16 residues. The germline V gene encodes CDR1 KGHDR and CDR2 SFDVKD. Written as DNA, the CDR3 is TGTGCCACCAGTGACTCCGGACAGGGGATGTATCAGCCCCAGCATTTT. It specifies CATSDSGQGMYQPQHF.

This chain uses TRBV6-4 with TRBJ1-2; 12 nucleotides align to TRBD1. Trimming cost V 4 bases and J 7 bases; bases outside gene matches: 4. CDR1 and CDR2 from the germline V gene are MRHNA and SNTAGT. CDR3 size: 14 residues. CDR3 loop: CASSAGQGAIGYTF. DNA of the CDR3: TGTGCCAGCAGTGCGGGACAGGGGGCGATTGGCTACACCTTC.

The chain has TRBV18 and TRBJ1-4; D may be TRBD1 (6 bases). Trimming stripped 3 bases from V and 10 bases from J, with 21 bases between. This CDR3 is 16 amino acids long. Looked up from germline, CDR1 is KGHSH and CDR2 is LQKENI. The CDR3 loop is CASSPQSPGQSGKLFF. CDR3 coding DNA: TGTGCCAGCTCACCTCAGTCGCCGGGACAAAGTGGAAAACTGTTTTTT. Full variable domain (rest looked up from reference TRBV18 and TRBJ1-4): NAGVMQNPRHLVRRRGQEARLRCSPMKGHSHVYWYRQLPEEGLKFMVYLQKENIIDESGMPKERFSAEFPKEGPSILRIQQVVRGDSAAYFCASSPQSPGQSGKLFFGSGTQLSVL.

This clone was seen once. V is TRBV27 and J is TRBJ2-1, with TRBD1 matching 7 bases. J was trimmed by 4 bases and V by 6 bases; bases with no gene match: 3. This CDR3 spans 13 amino acids. The germline gives CDR1 MNHEY, CDR2 SMNVEV (reference sequence). CDR3 in amino acids: CASRGGQYNEQFF. CDR3 DNA sequence: TGTGCCAGCAGAGGGGGACAGTACAATGAGCAGTTCTTC.

This clone was seen a handful of times. The genes are TRBV4-1 and TRBJ1-6; D call uncertain. Germline-derived CDR1 and CDR2 are MGHRA and YSYEKL. V lost 4 bases and J lost 7, with 20 bases in between. The CDR3 has 17 amino acids. CDR3 residues: CASSPGRPVRLNSPLHF. The CDR3, as DNA: TGCGCCAGCAGCCCAGGAAGACCAGTCAGGCTGAATTCACCCCTCCACTTT.

Only one count was recorded for this clone. The chain combines TRBV11-3 with TRBJ2-7; 7 bases fit TRBD1. The V segment lost 8 bases and the J segment 5 bases; nucleotides outside the gene matches: 6. Germline CDR1 reads SGHNT; CDR2 reads YENEEA. The CDR3 is 12 residues long. The CDR3 loop is CASVDRANEQYF. Here the CDR3 DNA reads TGTGCCAGCGTCGACAGGGCCAACGAGCAGTACTTC.

The genes are TRBV7-9 and TRBJ1-6, with TRBD1 as a possible D gene (5 bases). The V gene lost 2 bases and the J gene lost 7 bases, with 12 bases spanning the gap. This CDR3 comprises 15 residues. CDR1 and CDR2 (germline): SEHNR, FQNEAQ (reference sequence). In DNA form, the CDR3 reads TGTGCCAGCAGCTTACCTTGGCAGGGAAATTCACCCCTCCACTTT. It is translated as CASSLPWQGNSPLHF.

DNA of the CDR3: TGTGCCAGCAGCCCTGTGGGACACGACACTGAAGCTTTCTTT. Residues: CASSPVGHDTEAFF. The chain joins TRBV2 to TRBJ1-1; tentatively, D is TRBD1 (6 bases). Trimming took off 6 bases at V and 3 bases at J, with 14 bases between the two ends. The CDR3 consists of 14 residues. Germline V CDR1 and CDR2: SNHLY, FYNNEI.

This clone was detected many times. The gene calls are TRBV27 and TRBJ2-7, with TRBD2 as a possible D gene (6 bases). V gave up 3 bases and J gave up 2 bases, with 8 bases separating them. Per the germline V gene, CDR1 is MNHEY and CDR2 is SMNVEV (reference sequence). This CDR3 has 13 residues. In nucleotides, the CDR3 is TGTGCCAGCAGTTTTAGCGGAGCCTACGAGCAGTACTTC. It specifies CASSFSGAYEQYF.

The rearrangement links TRBV28 to TRBJ1-2, with TRBD1 matching 8 bases. The germline V gene has CDR1 MDHEN and CDR2 SYDVKM. CDR3 length: 13 amino acids. The V gene end was trimmed by 10 bases and the J gene end by 7 bases; junction bases not matched to a gene: 11. CDR3 nucleotide sequence: TGTGCCATCACGGGGCAGGGGGCTTTTGGCTACACCTTC. It is translated as CAITGQGAFGYTF.

The J gene is TRBJ1-6, the V gene TRBV30; TRBD1 matches 7 bases. The germline V gene has CDR1 GTSNPN and CDR2 SVGIG (reference sequence). J was trimmed by 0 bases and V by 3 bases; bases with no gene match: 8. The CDR3 has 17 amino acids. DNA of the CDR3: TGTGCCTGGAGCCCGGGACAGCTTAGCTCCTATAATTCACCCCTCCACTTT. Amino acids: CAWSPGQLSSYNSPLHF.

This sequence joins TRBV19 and TRBJ2-1; 9 bases align to TRBD2. J lost 4 bases, V lost 4 bases, and 17 bases had no gene match. CDR1 and CDR2 (germline): LNHDA, SQIVND (reference sequence). The CDR3 is 19 amino acids. For the CDR3, the DNA is TGTGCCAGTAGTACCCGTTATTTTCGCGGGAGGGCCGAGTACAATGAGCAGTTCTTC. Its translation: CASSTRYFRGRAEYNEQFF.

The rearrangement uses TRBV5-4 and TRBJ1-6; 7 bases line up with TRBD1. Trimming cost V 4 bases and J 6 bases; bases outside gene matches: 10. The germline gives CDR1 SGHNT, CDR2 YYREEE (reference sequence). The CDR3 sequence is 16 residues long. The CDR3 nucleotides are TGTGCCAGCAGCGCCGGGACAGCCCTCCTTAATTCACCCCTCCACTTT. Encoded protein: CASSAGTALLNSPLHF.